This T cell receptor beta chain originates from a study of cytomegalovirus exposure and HLA in healthy donors. Study in general: HLA-typed donors contributed 80 million to 85 million unique TCRs, which were held in an early data release. Whole-study results and caveats: Researchers reportedly found TCR beta sequences accurately predicted most subjects' HLA-A and HLA-B alleles.

Concerning this clone: The antigen is undetermined.

The PCR ran on 60 Vbeta and 13 Jbeta primers. Clones were sequenced by immunoSEQ multiplex PCR, and TCRdb holds only the in-frame ones, with some missing. The sample shows under 150,000 clones, roughly 82% of them seen only once. V trimming: 0 bases; J trimming: 7 bases; junction bases outside the gene matches: 10. The germline V gene encodes CDR1 LGHNA and CDR2 YNFKEQ. The length of the CDR3 is 16 residues. The receptor was isolated from a man aged 50-59 years in good health and CMV-seronegative. V gene TRBV4-2 combines with J gene TRBJ2-7, with 9 bases fitting TRBD1. Sample: PBMCs. This chain's CDR3 is CASSQDQGQGRREQYF. The CDR3 DNA reads as TGTGCCAGCAGCCAAGATCAGGGACAGGGTAGGAGGGAGCAGTACTTC.